Presented here are 14 T cell receptor beta chains from one specimen sequenced in a study of blood T cell repertoires in COVID-19. Sequenced by immunoSEQ multiplex PCR; TCRdb stores in-frame clones only, minus some. This table has about 140,000 clones, roughly 81% appearing once. Sequenced material: PBMCs or T cells enriched from blood (not recorded which). All receptors derive from a woman in her forties or fifties with acute COVID-19.

This chain connects TRBV7-2 to TRBJ2-1, with D possibly being TRBD1 (6 bases). V lost 5 bases and J 6 bases, leaving 11 bases between the germline ends. The germline CDR1 and CDR2 sequences are SGHTA and FQGNSA. The CDR3 is made up of 13 amino acids. CDR3 coding DNA: TGTGCCAGCAGCCCCCAGGGGCTCAATGAGCAGTTCTTC. It encodes CASSPQGLNEQFF.

This clone was picked up one time. The chain links TRBV7-2 to TRBJ2-7; the D gene is possibly TRBD2 (6 bases). Trimming cost V 0 bases and J 0 bases, with 6 bases left between them. CDR1 and CDR2 (germline): SGHTA, FQGNSA. The CDR3 is 14 amino acids. The CDR3 DNA is TGTGCCAGCAGCTTAGCGGGGGGCTCCTACGAGCAGTACTTC. Amino acid sequence: CASSLAGGSYEQYF.

This clone was counted ten times or more. The rearrangement joins TRBV5-6 to TRBJ1-1; TRBD1 matches at 11 bases. The CDR3 spans 17 residues. From germline, CDR1 is SGHDT and CDR2 YYEEEE. V shed 1 base and J 1 base; nucleotides not matched to a gene: 6. The CDR3 coding sequence is TGTGCCAGCAGCTTGCGGGGGACAGGGGGGCCGAACACTGAAGCTTTCTTT. It codes for CASSLRGTGGPNTEAFF.

The chain recombines TRBV19 with TRBJ1-5; 7 bases line up with TRBD1. The V segment lost 7 bases and the J segment 6 bases; nucleotides outside the gene matches: 12. The CDR3 is 15 residues long. The V gene's germline CDR1 is LNHDA and CDR2 SQIVND (reference sequence). In DNA form, the CDR3 reads TGTGCCAGTACCATCACAGGGGAAGTGGGTCAGCCCCAGCATTTT. The encoded protein is CASTITGEVGQPQHF.

This CDR3 reads CASSFRLAGAQETQYF. The CDR3 region has the DNA TGTGCCAGCAGCTTCCGACTAGCGGGAGCCCAAGAGACCCAGTACTTC. The J gene is TRBJ2-5, the V gene TRBV7-9, with 12 bases matching TRBD2. Losses at the gene ends were 3 bases for V and 1 base for J; bases not matched to a gene: 3. The CDR3 has 16 amino acids. CDR1 is SEHNR, CDR2 FQNEAQ, per germline (reference sequence).

The V and J genes are TRBV30 and TRBJ1-6; TRBD1 aligns across 7 bases. Trimming at V came to 2 bases and at J to 7 bases, leaving 17 bases not matched to a gene. Germline V gives CDR1 GTSNPN, CDR2 SVGIG (reference sequence). The CDR3 contains 18 residues. As DNA, the CDR3 is TGTGCCTGGAGTCGACTTTCCGGGACAGCGGTGCGGAATTCACCCCTCCACTTT. Protein sequence: CAWSRLSGTAVRNSPLHF. Variable domain in full (rest from reference TRBV30 and TRBJ1-6): SQTIHQWPATLVQPVGSPLSLECTVEGTSNPNLYWYRQAAGRGLQLLFYSVGIGQISSEVPQNLSASRPQDRQFILSSKKLLLSDSGFYLCAWSRLSGTAVRNSPLHFGNGTRLTVT.

The chain employs TRBV18 and TRBJ1-2; tentative D call: TRBD1 (5 bases). V lost 3 bases to trimming and J lost 1 base, with 9 bases between them. This CDR3 region has 14 residues. From germline, CDR1 is KGHSH and CDR2 LQKENI. The CDR3 protein is CASSPRQLNYGYTF. For the CDR3, the DNA is TGTGCCAGCTCACCTAGACAGCTTAACTATGGCTACACCTTC.

The genes are TRBV7-2 and TRBJ2-7, with TRBD1 matching 9 bases. The CDR3 is 19 amino acids. V lost 5 bases to trimming and J lost 2 bases; unmatched junction nucleotides: 19. The germline gives CDR1 SGHTA, CDR2 FQGNSA. The CDR3 protein is CASSLTAWDRASPTYEQYF. CDR3 DNA: TGTGCCAGCAGCCTCACCGCCTGGGACAGGGCGTCCCCCACCTACGAGCAGTACTTC.

The chain carries TRBV9 and TRBJ1-4, with 7 bases that match TRBD1. The germline CDR1 and CDR2 sequences are SGDLS and YYNGEE. This CDR3 spans 14 amino acids. After removal of 3 bases from V and 4 bases from J, the junction contained 3 bases not matched to a gene. CDR3 protein: CASSGGQDNEKLFF. CDR3 bases: TGTGCCAGCAGCGGCGGACAGGATAATGAAAAACTGTTTTTT.

This rearrangement joins TRBV10-3 to TRBJ1-2, with D possibly matching TRBD1 (6 bases). V was trimmed by 6 bases and J by 0 bases, leaving 11 bases between them. This CDR3 is built from 14 residues. Per germline, CDR1 ENHRY and CDR2 SYGVKD. The CDR3 DNA is TGTGCCATCAGGACGGACAGAGCTAACTATGGCTACACCTTC. Translated: CAIRTDRANYGYTF.

V gene TRBV4-2 combines with J gene TRBJ2-1; TRBD2 agrees at 7 bases. The CDR3 covers 12 residues. CDR1 LGHNA and CDR2 YNFKEQ come from the germline V gene. Germline trimming cut 1 base from V and 10 bases from J; bases unmatched to any gene: 1. The CDR3 spells CASSQGGREQFF. Here the CDR3 DNA reads TGTGCCAGCAGCCAAGGCGGGAGAGAGCAGTTCTTC.

This clone was seen more than once but under ten times. CDR3 nucleotide sequence: TGTGCCAGCAGGTTCCAGGGTTCCTACAATGAGCAGTTCTTC. Translated: CASRFQGSYNEQFF. V usage is TRBV6-5 and J usage is TRBJ2-1, with D possibly TRBD1 on 5 matching bases. Germline-derived CDR1 and CDR2 are MNHEY and SVGAGI. CDR3 length: 14 amino acids. V lost 6 bases and J 1 base, leaving 10 bases between the germline ends.

V gene TRBV7-8 combines with J gene TRBJ2-1; 7 bases match TRBD1. From germline, CDR1 is SGHVS and CDR2 FQNEAQ. V trimming: 5 bases; J trimming: 5 bases; junction bases outside the gene matches: 3. CDR3 length: 13 amino acids. As DNA, the CDR3 is TGTGCCAGCAGCCGGCAGGGGGACAATGAGCAGTTCTTC. Protein sequence: CASSRQGDNEQFF.

The V and J genes are TRBV10-3 and TRBJ2-5, with 9 bases aligning to TRBD1. The V gene end was trimmed by 5 bases and the J gene end by 5 bases; junction bases not matched to a gene: 9. Germline V gives CDR1 ENHRY, CDR2 SYGVKD. The CDR3 contains 15 residues. The CDR3 DNA sequence: TGTGCCATCAGTTCAAAAACAGGGGGCGGGGAGACCCAGTACTTC. Protein: CAISSKTGGGETQYF.